The clone carrying this T cell receptor beta chain was observed a single time. The data were obtained in a study of shared clonotypes between healthy human individuals. Here immunoSEQ multiplex PCR was the method, and the copy in TCRdb shows in-frame clones only, minus some. The sample has just under 350,000 clones, less than 75% seen once. Between the trimmed V and J ends, which lost 5 bases and 7 bases, there was a span of 15 bases. From germline, CDR1 is SGHRS and CDR2 YFSETQ. The CDR3 runs 14 residues. Sequencing input: memory CD4+ T cells sorted from blood. As for subset: CD45RA-negative fraction. The origin of this receptor is a man aged 30 to 45 in good health. The chain recombines TRBV5-1 with TRBJ1-4, with D possibly TRBD1 on 6 matching bases. CDR3 sequence (DNA): TGCGCCAGCAGTAGGGACGGAGGGGGTGAAAAACTGTTTTTT. Residues: CASSRDGGGEKLFF.